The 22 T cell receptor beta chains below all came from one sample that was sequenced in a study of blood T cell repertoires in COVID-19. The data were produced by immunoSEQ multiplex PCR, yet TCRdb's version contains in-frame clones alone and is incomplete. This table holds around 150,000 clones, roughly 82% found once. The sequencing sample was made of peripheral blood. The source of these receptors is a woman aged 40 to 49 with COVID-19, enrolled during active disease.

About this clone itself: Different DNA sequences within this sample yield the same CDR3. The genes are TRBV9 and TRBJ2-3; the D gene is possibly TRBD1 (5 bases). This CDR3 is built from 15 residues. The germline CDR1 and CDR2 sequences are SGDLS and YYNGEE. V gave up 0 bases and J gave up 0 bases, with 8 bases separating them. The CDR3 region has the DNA TGTGCCAGCAGCGTAGTAGGGGTTAGCACAGATACGCAGTATTTT. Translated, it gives CASSVVGVSTDTQYF.

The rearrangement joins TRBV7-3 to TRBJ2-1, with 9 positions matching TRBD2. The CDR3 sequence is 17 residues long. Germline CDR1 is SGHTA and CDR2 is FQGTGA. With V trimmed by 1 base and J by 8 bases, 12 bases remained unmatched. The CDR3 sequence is CASSLKAGGLQRDEQFF. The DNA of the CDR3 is TGTGCCAGCAGCTTAAAAGCGGGAGGCCTTCAAAGGGATGAGCAGTTCTTC.

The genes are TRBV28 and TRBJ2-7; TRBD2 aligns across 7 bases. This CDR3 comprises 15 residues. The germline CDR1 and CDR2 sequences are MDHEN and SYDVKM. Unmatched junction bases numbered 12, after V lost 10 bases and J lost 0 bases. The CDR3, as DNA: TGTGCCACCTCAACTGCGGGGGTTAGCTCCTACGAGCAGTACTTC. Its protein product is CATSTAGVSSYEQYF. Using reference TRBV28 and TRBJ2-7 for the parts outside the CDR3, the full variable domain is DVKVTQSSRYLVKRTGEKVFLECVQDMDHENMFWYRQDPGLGLRLIYFSYDVKMKEKGDIPEGYSVSREKKERFSLILESASTNQTSMYLCATSTAGVSSYEQYFGPGTRLTVT.

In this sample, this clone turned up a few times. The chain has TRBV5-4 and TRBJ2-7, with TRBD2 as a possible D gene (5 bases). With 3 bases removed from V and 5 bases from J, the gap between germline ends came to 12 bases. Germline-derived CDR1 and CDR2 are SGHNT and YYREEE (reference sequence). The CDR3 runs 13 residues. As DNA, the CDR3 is TGTGCCAGCAGCTCCGGGCCGGGGAACGAGCAGTACTTC. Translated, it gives CASSSGPGNEQYF. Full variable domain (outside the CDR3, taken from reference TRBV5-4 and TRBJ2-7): ETGVTQSPTHLIKTRGQQVTLRCSSQSGHNTVSWYQQALGQGPQFIFQYYREEENGRGNFPPRFSGLQFPNYSSELNVNALELDDSALYLCASSSGPGNEQYFGPGTRLTVT.

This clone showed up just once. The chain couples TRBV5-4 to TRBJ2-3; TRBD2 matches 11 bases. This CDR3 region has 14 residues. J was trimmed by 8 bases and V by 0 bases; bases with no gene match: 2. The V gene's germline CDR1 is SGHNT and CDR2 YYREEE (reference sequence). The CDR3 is CASSLELAGATQYF. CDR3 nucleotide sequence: TGTGCCAGCAGCTTGGAACTAGCGGGGGCTACGCAGTATTTT.

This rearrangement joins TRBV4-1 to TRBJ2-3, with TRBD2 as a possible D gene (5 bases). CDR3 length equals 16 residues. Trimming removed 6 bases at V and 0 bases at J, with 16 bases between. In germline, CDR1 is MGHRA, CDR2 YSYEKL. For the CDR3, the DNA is TGCGCCAGCAGTCCCGGAGCGGTCTTTAGCACAGATACGCAGTATTTT. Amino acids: CASSPGAVFSTDTQYF.

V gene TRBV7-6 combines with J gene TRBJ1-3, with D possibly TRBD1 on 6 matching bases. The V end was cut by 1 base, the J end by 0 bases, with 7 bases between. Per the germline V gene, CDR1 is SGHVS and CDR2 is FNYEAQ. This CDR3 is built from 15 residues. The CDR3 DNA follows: TGTGCCAGCAGCTTAGAGGGGGACTCTGGAAACACCATATATTTT. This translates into CASSLEGDSGNTIYF. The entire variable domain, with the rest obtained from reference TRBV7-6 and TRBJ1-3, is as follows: GAGVSQSPRYKVTKRGQDVALRCDPISGHVSLYWYRQALGQGPEFLTYFNYEAQQDKSGLPNDRFSAERPEGSISTLTIQRTEQRDSAMYRCASSLEGDSGNTIYFGEGSWLTVV.

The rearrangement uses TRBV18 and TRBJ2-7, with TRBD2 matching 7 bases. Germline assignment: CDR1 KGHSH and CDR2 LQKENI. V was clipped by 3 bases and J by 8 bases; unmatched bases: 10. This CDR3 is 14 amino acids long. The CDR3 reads CASSPPTSESKQYF. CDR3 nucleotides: TGTGCCAGCTCACCCCCCACTAGCGAGTCTAAGCAGTACTTC.

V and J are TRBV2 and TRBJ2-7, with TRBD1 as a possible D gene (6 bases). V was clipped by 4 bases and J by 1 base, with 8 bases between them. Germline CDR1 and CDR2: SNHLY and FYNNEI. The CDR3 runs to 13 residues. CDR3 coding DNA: TGTGCCAGCAGTGGCAGGGGTTCCTACGAGCAGTACGTC. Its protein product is CASSGRGSYEQYV.

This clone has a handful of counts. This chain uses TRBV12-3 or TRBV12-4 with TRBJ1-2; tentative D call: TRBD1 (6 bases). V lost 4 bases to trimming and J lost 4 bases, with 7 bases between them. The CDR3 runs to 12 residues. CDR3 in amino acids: CASSSGAYGYTF. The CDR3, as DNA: TGTGCCAGCAGTTCAGGGGCCTATGGCTACACCTTC.

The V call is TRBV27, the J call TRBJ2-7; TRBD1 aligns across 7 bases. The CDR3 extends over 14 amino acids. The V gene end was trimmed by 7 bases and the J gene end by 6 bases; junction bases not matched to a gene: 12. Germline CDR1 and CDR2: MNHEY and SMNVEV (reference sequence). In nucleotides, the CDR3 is TGTGCCAGCACCGTAGGGGGCAGAAGCACCGAGCAGTACTTC. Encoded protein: CASTVGGRSTEQYF.

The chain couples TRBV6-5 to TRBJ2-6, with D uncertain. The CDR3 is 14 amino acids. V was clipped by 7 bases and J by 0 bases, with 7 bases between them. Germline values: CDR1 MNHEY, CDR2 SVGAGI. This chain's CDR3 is CASNVYSGANVLTF. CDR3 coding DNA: TGTGCCAGCAATGTGTACTCTGGGGCCAACGTCCTGACTTTC.

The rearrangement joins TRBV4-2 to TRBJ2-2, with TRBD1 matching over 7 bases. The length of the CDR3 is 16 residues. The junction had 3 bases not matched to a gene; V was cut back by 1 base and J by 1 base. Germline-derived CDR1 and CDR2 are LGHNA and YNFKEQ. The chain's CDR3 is CASSQVGTENTGELFF. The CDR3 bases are TGTGCCAGCAGCCAAGTTGGGACAGAGAACACCGGGGAGCTGTTTTTT.

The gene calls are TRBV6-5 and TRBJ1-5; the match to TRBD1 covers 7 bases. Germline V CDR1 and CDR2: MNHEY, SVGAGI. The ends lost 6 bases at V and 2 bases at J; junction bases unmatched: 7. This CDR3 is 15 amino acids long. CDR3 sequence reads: CASRMDRTGNQPQHF. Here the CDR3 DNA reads TGTGCCAGCAGGATGGACAGGACAGGCAATCAGCCCCAGCATTTT.

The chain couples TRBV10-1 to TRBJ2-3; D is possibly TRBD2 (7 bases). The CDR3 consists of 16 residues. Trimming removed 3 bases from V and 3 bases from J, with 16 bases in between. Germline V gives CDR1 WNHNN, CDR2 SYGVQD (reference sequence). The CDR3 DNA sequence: TGCGCCAGCAGTGACCCAAGGGGGAGGGGGACAGATACGCAGTATTTT. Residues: CASSDPRGRGTDTQYF.

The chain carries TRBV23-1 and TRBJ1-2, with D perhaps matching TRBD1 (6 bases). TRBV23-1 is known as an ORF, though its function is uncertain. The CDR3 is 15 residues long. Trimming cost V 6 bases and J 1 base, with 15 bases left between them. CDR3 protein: CASSHETGNNYGYTF. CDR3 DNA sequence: TGCGCCAGCAGCCATGAGACAGGAAATAACTATGGCTACACCTTC.

The CDR3 region is CASSLSSGRGYEQYF. The CDR3, as DNA: TGCGCCAGCAGCTTGTCCTCCGGCAGGGGCTACGAGCAGTACTTC. This chain joins TRBV5-1 and TRBJ2-7; possibly TRBD1 for D (6 bases). V was cut by 1 base and J by 3 bases, with 14 bases left in between. The length of the CDR3 is 15 residues. Germline V gene data show CDR1 as SGHRS and CDR2 as YFSETQ.

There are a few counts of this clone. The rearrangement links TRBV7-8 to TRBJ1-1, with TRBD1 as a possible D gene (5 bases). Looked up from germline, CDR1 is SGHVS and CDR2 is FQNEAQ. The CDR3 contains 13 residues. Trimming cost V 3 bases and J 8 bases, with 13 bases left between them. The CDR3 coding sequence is TGTGCCAGCAGCTTGAAGGAGGGACGGGAAGCTTTCTTT. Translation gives CASSLKEGREAFF.

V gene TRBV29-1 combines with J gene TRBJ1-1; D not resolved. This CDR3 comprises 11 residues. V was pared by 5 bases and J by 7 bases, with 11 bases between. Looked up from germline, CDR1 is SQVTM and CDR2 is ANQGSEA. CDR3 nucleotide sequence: TGCAGCGTTCGATTTCTGCGTGAAGCTTTCTTT. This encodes CSVRFLREAFF.

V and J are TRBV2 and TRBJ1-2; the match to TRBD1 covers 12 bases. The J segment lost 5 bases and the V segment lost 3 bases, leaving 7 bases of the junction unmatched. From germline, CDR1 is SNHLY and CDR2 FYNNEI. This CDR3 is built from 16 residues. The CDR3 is CASSDGTGGFFYGYTF. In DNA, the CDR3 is TGTGCCAGCAGTGATGGGACAGGGGGCTTTTTTTATGGCTACACCTTC.

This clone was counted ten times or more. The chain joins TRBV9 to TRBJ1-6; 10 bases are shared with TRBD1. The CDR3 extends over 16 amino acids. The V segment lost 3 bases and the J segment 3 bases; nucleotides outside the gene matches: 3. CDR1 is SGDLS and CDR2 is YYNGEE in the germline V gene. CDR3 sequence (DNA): TGTGCCAGCAGCGCCGGACAGGGGGGCTATAATTCACCCCTCCACTTT. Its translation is CASSAGQGGYNSPLHF.

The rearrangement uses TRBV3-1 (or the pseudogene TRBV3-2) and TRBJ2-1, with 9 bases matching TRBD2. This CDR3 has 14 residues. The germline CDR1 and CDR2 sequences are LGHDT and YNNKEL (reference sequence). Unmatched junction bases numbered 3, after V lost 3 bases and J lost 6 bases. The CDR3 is CASSQVAGVNEQFF. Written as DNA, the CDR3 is TGTGCCAGCAGCCAGGTAGCGGGAGTCAATGAGCAGTTCTTC.